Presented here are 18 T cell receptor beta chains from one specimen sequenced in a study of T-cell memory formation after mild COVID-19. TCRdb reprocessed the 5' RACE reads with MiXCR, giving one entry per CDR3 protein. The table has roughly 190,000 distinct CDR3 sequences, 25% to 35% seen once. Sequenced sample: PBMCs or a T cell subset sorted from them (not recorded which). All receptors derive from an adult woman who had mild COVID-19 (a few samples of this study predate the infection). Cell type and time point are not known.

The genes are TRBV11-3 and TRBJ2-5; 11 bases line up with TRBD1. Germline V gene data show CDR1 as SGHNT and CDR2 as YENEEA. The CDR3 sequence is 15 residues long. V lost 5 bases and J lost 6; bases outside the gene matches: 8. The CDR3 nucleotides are TGTGCCAGCAGCCCGATGGACAGGGGGCGAAAGACCCAGTACTTC. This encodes CASSPMDRGRKTQYF.

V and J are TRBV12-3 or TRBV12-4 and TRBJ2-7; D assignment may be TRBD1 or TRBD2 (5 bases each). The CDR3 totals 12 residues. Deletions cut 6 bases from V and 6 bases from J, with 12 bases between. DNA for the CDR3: TGTGCCAGCAGCGGGACCCTTGGCGAGCAGTACTTC. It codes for CASSGTLGEQYF.

This CDR3 reads CSARGQRGYTF. CDR3 bases: TGCAGTGCTAGAGGTCAAAGGGGCTACACCTTC. V and J are TRBV20-1 and TRBJ1-2; unclear D gene. CDR3 size: 11 residues. CDR1 and CDR2 (germline): DFQATT, SNEGSKA (reference sequence). Trimming shortened V by 1 base and J by 8 bases, and 8 bases separated the two germline ends.

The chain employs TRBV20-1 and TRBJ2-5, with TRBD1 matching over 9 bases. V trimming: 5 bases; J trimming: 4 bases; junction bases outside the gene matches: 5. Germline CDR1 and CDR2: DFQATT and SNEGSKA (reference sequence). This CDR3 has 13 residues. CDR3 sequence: CSAGWDRVETQYF. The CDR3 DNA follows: TGCAGTGCTGGATGGGACAGGGTAGAGACCCAGTACTTC.

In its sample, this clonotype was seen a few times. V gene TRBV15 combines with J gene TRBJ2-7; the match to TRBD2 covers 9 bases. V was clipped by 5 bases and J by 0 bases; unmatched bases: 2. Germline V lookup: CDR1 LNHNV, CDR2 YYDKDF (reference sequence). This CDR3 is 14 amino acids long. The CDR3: CATSASGTSYEQYF. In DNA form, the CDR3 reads TGTGCCACCAGCGCTAGCGGGACCTCCTACGAGCAGTACTTC.

For the CDR3, the DNA is TGTGCCAGCAGCCCCAGGGGGCTAGCGGGAGGGGGTGAGCAGTTCTTC. It is translated as CASSPRGLAGGGEQFF. The J gene is TRBJ2-1, the V gene TRBV7-2, with TRBD2 matching 12 bases. The CDR3 covers 16 residues. After removal of 5 bases from V and 9 bases from J, the junction contained 11 bases not matched to a gene. CDR1 is SGHTA and CDR2 is FQGNSA in the germline V gene.

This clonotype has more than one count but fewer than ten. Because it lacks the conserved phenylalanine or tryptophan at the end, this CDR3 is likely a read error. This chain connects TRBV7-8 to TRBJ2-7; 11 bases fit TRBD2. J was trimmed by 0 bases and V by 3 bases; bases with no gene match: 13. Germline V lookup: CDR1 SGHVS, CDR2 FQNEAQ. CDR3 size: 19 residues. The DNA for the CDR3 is TGTGCCAGCAGCTTCCTCGCTCTAGCGGGGGGCGACAGCTCCTACGAGCAGTACCTC. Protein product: CASSFLALAGGDSSYEQYL.

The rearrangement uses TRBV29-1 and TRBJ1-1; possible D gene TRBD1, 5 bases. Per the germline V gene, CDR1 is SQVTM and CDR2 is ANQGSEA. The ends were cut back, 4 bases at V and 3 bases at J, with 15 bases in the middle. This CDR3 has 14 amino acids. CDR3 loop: CSVGGTDRYTEAFF. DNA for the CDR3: TGCAGCGTTGGCGGAACAGACAGATACACTGAAGCTTTCTTT.

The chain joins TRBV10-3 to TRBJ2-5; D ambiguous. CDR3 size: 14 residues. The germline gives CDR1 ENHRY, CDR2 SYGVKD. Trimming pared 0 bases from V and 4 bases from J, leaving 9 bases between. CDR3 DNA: TGTGCCATCAGTGAGTCAAACAGAGGAGAGACCCAGTACTTC. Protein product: CAISESNRGETQYF.

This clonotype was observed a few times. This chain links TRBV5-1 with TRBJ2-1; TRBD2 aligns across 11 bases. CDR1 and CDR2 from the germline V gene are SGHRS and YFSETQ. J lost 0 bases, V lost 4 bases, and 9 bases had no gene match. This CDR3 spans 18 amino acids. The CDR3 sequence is CASSPSTSGDFSYNEQFF. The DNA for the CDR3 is TGCGCCAGCAGCCCGTCGACTAGCGGGGATTTCTCCTACAATGAGCAGTTCTTC.

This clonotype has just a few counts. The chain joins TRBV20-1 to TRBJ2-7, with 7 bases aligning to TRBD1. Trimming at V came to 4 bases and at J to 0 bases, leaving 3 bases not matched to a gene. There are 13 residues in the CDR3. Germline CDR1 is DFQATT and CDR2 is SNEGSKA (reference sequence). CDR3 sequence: CSATDRRSYEQYF. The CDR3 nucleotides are TGCAGTGCTACGGACAGGCGCTCCTACGAGCAGTACTTC.

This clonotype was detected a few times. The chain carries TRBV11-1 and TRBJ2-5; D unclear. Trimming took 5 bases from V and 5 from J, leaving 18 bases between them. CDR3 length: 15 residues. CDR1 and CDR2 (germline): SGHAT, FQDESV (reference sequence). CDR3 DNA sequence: TGTGCCAGCAGCCCGCAGACAAAAAATGGGGAGACCCAGTACTTC. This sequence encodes CASSPQTKNGETQYF.

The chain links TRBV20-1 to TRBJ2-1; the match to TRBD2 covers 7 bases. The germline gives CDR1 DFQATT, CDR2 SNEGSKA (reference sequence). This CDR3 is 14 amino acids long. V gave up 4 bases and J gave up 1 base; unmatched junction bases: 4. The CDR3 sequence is CSAKTSWSYNEQFF. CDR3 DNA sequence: TGCAGTGCTAAGACTAGCTGGTCCTACAATGAGCAGTTCTTC.

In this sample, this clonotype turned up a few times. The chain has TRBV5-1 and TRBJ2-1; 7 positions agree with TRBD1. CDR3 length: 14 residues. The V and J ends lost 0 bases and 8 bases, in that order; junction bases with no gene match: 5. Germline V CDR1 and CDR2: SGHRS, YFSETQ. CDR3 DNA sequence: TGCGCCAGCAGCTTGGGGGACAGTGTAGATGAGCAGTTCTTC. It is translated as CASSLGDSVDEQFF.

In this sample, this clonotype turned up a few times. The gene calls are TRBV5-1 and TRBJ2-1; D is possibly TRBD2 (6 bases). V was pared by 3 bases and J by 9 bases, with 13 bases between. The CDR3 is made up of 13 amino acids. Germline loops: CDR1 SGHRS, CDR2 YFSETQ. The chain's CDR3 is CASSSGVMGEQFF. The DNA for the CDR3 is TGCGCCAGCAGCTCGGGGGTGATGGGTGAGCAGTTCTTC.

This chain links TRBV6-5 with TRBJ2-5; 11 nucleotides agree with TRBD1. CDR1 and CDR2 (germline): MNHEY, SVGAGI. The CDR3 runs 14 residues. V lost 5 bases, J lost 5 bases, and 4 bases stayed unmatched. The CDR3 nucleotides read TGTGCCAGCAGTAGGGACAGGGGGAGCGAGACCCAGTACTTC. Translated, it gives CASSRDRGSETQYF.

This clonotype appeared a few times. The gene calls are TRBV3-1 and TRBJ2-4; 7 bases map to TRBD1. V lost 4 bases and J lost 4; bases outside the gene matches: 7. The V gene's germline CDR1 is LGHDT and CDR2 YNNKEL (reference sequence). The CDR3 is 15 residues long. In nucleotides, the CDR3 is TGTGCCAGCAGCCGATCCGGGACAGAAAAAAACATTCAGTACTTC. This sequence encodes CASSRSGTEKNIQYF.

In DNA form, the CDR3 reads TGTGCCAGCAGTGAGGCGGGGGGGCTTTTAAATGAGCAGTTCTTC. Translated: CASSEAGGLLNEQFF. This sequence joins TRBV2 and TRBJ2-1; 9 nucleotides match TRBD2. After removal of 3 bases from V and 7 bases from J, the junction contained 7 bases not matched to a gene. This CDR3 contains 15 residues. Germline loops: CDR1 SNHLY, CDR2 FYNNEI. The entire variable domain, with the rest obtained from reference TRBV2 and TRBJ2-1, is as follows: EPEVTQTPSHQVTQMGQEVILRCVPISNHLYFYWYRQILGQKVEFLVSFYNNEISEKSEIFDDQFSVERPDGSNFTLKIRSTKLEDSAMYFCASSEAGGLLNEQFFGPGTRLTVL.